This T cell receptor beta chain was captured in a study of lung T cells in sarcoidosis with Löfgren's syndrome. TCRdb recomputed calls from the reads with MiXCR, one row per CDR3 protein. The data contain some 3,700 distinct CDR3 sequences, around 20% of them singletons. The V and J ends lost 11 bases and 2 bases, in that order; junction bases with no gene match: 12. Germline CDR1 is MNHNS and CDR2 is SASEGT. CDR3 length equals 15 residues. The gene calls are TRBV6-1 and TRBJ2-1, with 7 bases lining up with TRBD2. Sequences were obtained from CD4+ T cells from bronchoalveolar lavage. The receptor was isolated from a human donor with sarcoidosis (Löfgren's syndrome or another form), or a control subject (not recorded which). The CDR3: CAGRPAGSPYNEQFF. The CDR3, as DNA: TGTGCCGGCCGACCAGCGGGGAGCCCCTACAATGAGCAGTTCTTC.